This T cell receptor beta chain emerged from a study of shared clonotypes between healthy human individuals. Across the study: CD8 memory received one plate per donor, CD8 naive two, CD4 memory three and CD4 naive three.

Using immunoSEQ multiplex PCR, the repertoire was profiled, and TCRdb retains in-frame clones only, with some absent. The table includes about 1 million clones, about 77% detected once. With respect to this clone: The antigen is not known.

Per the germline V gene, CDR1 is MNHEY and CDR2 is SVGAGI. The CDR3 has 15 residues. V dropped 6 bases and J dropped 4 bases, with 16 bases sitting between them. Points from the study as a whole: Some naive CD4 clonotypes, about 5.5%, turned up in common across four donors.

The source of this sequence is a man aged 18 to 30 in good health. The gene calls are TRBV6-5 and TRBJ1-5; a weak D match, TRBD1 (5 bases). Sequencing was done on a sample of memory CD4+ T cells sorted from blood. As to subset: CD45RA-negative fraction. CDR3 sequence reads: CASSLGRGMNQPQHF. The CDR3, as DNA: TGTGCCAGCAGCCTGGGACGGGGGATGAATCAGCCCCAGCATTTT.